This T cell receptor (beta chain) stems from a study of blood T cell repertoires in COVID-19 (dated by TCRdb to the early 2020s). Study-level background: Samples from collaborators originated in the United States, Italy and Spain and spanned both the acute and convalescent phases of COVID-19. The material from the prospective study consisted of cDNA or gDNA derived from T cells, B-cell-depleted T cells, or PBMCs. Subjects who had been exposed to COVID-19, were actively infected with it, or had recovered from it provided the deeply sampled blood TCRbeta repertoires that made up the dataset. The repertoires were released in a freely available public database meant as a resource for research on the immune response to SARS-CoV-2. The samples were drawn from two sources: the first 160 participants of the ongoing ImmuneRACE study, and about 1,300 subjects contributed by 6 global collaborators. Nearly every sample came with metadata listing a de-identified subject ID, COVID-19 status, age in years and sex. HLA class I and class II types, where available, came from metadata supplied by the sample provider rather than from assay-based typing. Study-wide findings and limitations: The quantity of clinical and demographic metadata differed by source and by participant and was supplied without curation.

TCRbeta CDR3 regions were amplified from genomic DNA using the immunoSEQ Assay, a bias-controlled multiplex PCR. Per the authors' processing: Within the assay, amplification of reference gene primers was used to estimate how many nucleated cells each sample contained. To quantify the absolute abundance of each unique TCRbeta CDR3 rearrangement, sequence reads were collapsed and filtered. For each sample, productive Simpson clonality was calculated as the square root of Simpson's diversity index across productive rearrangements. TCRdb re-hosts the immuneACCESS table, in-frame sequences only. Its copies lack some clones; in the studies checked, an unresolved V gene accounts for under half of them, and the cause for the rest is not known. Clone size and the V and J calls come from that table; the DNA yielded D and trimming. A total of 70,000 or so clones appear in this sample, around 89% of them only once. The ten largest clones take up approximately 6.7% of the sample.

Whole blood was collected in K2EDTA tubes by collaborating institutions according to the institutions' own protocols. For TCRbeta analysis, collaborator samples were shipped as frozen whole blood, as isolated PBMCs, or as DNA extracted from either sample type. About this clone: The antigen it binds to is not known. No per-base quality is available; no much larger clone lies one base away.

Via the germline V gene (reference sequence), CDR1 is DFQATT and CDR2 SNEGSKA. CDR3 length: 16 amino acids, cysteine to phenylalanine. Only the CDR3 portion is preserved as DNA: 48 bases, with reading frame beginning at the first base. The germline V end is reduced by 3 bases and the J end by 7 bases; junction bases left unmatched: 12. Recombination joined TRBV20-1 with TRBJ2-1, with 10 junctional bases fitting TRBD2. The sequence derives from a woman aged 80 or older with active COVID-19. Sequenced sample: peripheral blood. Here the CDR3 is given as CSASEPGLATKNEQFF. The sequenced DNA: TGCAGTGCTAGTGAGCCGGGACTAGCGACCAAGAATGAGCAGTTCTTC.